This T cell receptor (beta chain) was found in a study of molecular identifiers for immune sequencing clone quantification listed by TCRdb under 2018. Some background on the complete study: In a replicate experiment, RNA from approximately 22,000 or 94,000 naive CD8 T cells was split into five aliquots, four of which were sequenced. This methods study benchmarked molecular-identifier clustering-based TCR repertoire sequencing (MIDCIRS) and TCR RNA copy counting, using CD8 T cells to do so.

The library was prepared using PCR. Sequencing instrument: NextSeq 500. Preparation of bulk TCR libraries followed a previously described approach, with the TCR primers listed in Table S5. Total RNA was purified with the Qiagen AllPrep DNA/RNA kit. Before any analysis, reads coming from multiple sequencing runs of the same library were combined into one pool. The authors' pipeline ran thus. Reads were retained only if an exact TCR constant sequence was present, and the retained reads were trimmed to 150 nt and grouped according to their 12-nt molecular barcodes. Within each barcode group, reads were sub-clustered at a 15% Levenshtein threshold, and quality-weighted consensus sequences were built per RNA molecule. Non-functional sequences were filtered out, along with any lower-count sequence sitting one edit away from another sequence. Based on a fit of two negative binomial distributions, barcode sub-clusters having less than 20% of the maximum read count were discarded. Clones were called with MiXCR by TCRdb after fastp trimmed the public reads at Q25, and only in-frame beta chains were retained. Rows matching on CDR3 protein sequence are summarized as one entry with the most common DNA and genes. TCRdb, not the original authors, processed these V and J calls. The sample has 97,000 or so distinct CDR3 sequences on record, under 40% of them singletons. Together, the top ten hold about a tenth of the sample.

The CDR3 starts with the cysteine, ends with the phenylalanine, and has 11 residues. Only the CDR3 DNA stays, 33 bases, in frame from base 1. Via the germline V gene, CDR1 is SGHAT and CDR2 FQNNGV. In regard to this clonotype: Its antigen has not been determined. A clone one base away is much larger, so this may be a read error.

Naive CD8 T cell libraries were made from approximately 20,000 to 1,000,000 sorted cells using 10%, 30% or 50% of purified RNA. Naive CD8 T cells, defined as CD8+CD4-CCR7+CD45RA+, were FACS-sorted into RLT Plus buffer on a BD FACSAria II. To test detection sensitivity, Jurkat RNA equivalent to under 12 TCR copies was spiked into samples of roughly 18,000-1,000,000 naive CD8 T cells. Enrichment of CD8 T cells was done with RosetteSep CD8+ T Cell Enrichment Cocktail plus Ficoll-Paque, and ACK red cell lysis came afterward. The full study reports these points: Spiked-in Jurkat TCR RNA equal to a single cell's worth was reported to be detectable even within 1,200,000 naive CD8 T cells. When barcode sub-clustering was omitted, TCR diversity was inflated by chimeric consensus sequences, with chimeras reaching as high as 47%. In CMV-specific effector cells, over 97% of molecules were held by clones above 20 RNA copies, whereas under 1% of molecules were held by such clones in naive cells. Identical TCR molecules sharing a barcode could cause highly expanded clone sizes to be underestimated. Modeling estimated roughly 3 recovered TCR RNA copies per cell, compared with 8.5 to 10 by digital PCR, which implies about 30% capture efficiency. The naive libraries included spiked-in Jurkat TCR RNA (approximately 11 copies' worth), and this RNA is not part of the donor repertoire.

The chain is assembled from TRBV11-2 and TRBJ2-1; no D segment can be confidently identified. This clonotype was sampled from a human donor in good health. Some libraries in this study had Jurkat cell RNA spiked in. Sequenced input: naive CD8+ T cells from blood, with Jurkat cell RNA spiked in. The sample's cell subset or site label, decoded: FACS-sorted CD8+CD4-CCR7+CD45RA+ naive T cells. The DNA sequence follows: TGTGCCAGCGGCTTAAGCAATGAGCAGTTCTTC. It translates to CASGLSNEQFF.